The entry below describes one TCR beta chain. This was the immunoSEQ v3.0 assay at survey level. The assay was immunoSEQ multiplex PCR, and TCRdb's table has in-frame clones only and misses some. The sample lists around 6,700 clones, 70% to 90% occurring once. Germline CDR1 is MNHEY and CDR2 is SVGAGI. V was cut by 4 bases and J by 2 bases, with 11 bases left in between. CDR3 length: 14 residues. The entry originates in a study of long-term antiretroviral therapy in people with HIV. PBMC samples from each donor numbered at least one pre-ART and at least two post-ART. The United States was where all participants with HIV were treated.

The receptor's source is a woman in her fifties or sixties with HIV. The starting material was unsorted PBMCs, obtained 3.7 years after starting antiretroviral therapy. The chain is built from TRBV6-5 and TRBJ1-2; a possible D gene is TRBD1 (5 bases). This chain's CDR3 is CASSFRAGNYGYTF. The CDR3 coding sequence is TGTGCCAGCAGTTTTAGGGCAGGGAACTATGGCTACACCTTC.